This TCR beta chain was captured by sequencing in a study of beta chain features in type 1 diabetes. Across the whole study: The samples had approximately 100,000,000 sorted cells examined in all. Study outcomes and limitations: The study found fewer insertions and more deletions at VDJ junctions in type 1 diabetes patients.

The length of the CDR3 is 15 residues. Germline V gene sequence: CDR1 MDHEN, CDR2 SYDVKM. With 3 bases removed from V and 1 base from J, the gap between germline ends came to 11 bases. Averaging about 120 mL, one heparinised blood draw was given by each donor. Sorting with CD45RO/CCR7/CD25/CD127/CD95/CD27 yielded naive, central memory, regulatory and stem-like memory CD4+ cells. Expressed TCRB transcripts were sequenced because the entire RNA isolate underwent reverse transcription. The protocol was immunoSEQ multiplex PCR, while the TCRdb copy is restricted to in-frame clones and leaves out a portion. The table lists 810,000 or so clones, 15% to 20% of them singletons. This clone appeared once. What it binds is not known.

This TCR was recovered from a woman between 18 and 30 years old in good health. Sequencing was done on a sample of naive CD4+ T cells from blood. The V call is TRBV28, the J call TRBJ2-3, with a weak D call TRBD1 (6 bases). CDR3 residues: CASSFLQGRTDTQYF. Here the CDR3 DNA reads TGTGCCAGCAGTTTTTTACAGGGACGCACAGATACGCAGTATTTT. Drawing the rest from reference TRBV28 and TRBJ2-3, the complete variable domain is DVKVTQSSRYLVKRTGEKVFLECVQDMDHENMFWYRQDPGLGLRLIYFSYDVKMKEKGDIPEGYSVSREKKERFSLILESASTNQTSMYLCASSFLQGRTDTQYFGPGTRLTVL.